This T cell receptor (beta chain) was sequenced during a study of neurological immune-mediated disorders. Study observations and caveats: Falling below healthy controls, multiple sclerosis showed the least TCR clonal expansion, while HTLV-1-associated myelopathy showed the most. None of the CDR3 amino acid sequences of expanded clones were shared across subjects, and this suggested private repertoires in all groups.

V was trimmed by 7 bases and J by 3 bases, leaving 8 bases between them. The germline V gene encodes CDR1 SGHDT and CDR2 YYEEEE. The CDR3 has 12 amino acids. Each TCR transcript was tagged with a 10-nucleotide random UMI during 5'RACE. TCRdb fed the 5' RACE reads into MiXCR, producing one record per CDR3 protein. This sample has around 100,000 distinct CDR3 sequences; approximately 11% occur once, and the top ten carry under 4%. This clonotype was observed at least ten times. Its specificity is unknown. Specified time point: longitudinal time-point 3. The unsorted libraries were made from 2 million PBMCs kept at -80 C.

Sequenced material: PBMCs. This TCR derives from a female donor with HTLV-1-associated myelopathy (HAM/TSP). The gene calls are TRBV5-6 and TRBJ2-1; no clear D. The CDR3 loop is CASGYYYNEQFF. The DNA of the CDR3 is TGTGCCAGCGGTTATTACTACAATGAGCAGTTCTTC.